Presented here are 3 T cell receptor beta chains from one specimen sequenced in a study of blood T cell repertoires in COVID-19. Measured with immunoSEQ multiplex PCR; TCRdb has only the in-frame clones, and not every one. This sample has 150,000 or so clones; roughly 80% occur once, and the top ten carry approximately 12%. The sample consisted of PBMCs or T cells enriched from blood (not recorded which). The receptors here all came from a man over 45 who had recovered from COVID-19.

This rearrangement joins TRBV5-1 to TRBJ1-2; 7 nucleotides agree with TRBD1. CDR1 SGHRS and CDR2 YFSETQ come from the germline V gene. V was pared by 0 bases and J by 2 bases, with 7 bases of the junction left unmatched. The CDR3 extends over 16 amino acids. The CDR3 DNA follows: TGCGCCAGCAGCTTGGTCCCAGGGGGATTCAACTATGGCTACACCTTC. Translated: CASSLVPGGFNYGYTF.

CDR3 nucleotide sequence: TGTGCCAGCAGTCACGGGTGGAGCTCCTATAATTCACCCCTCCACTTT. This encodes CASSHGWSSYNSPLHF. This chain joins TRBV7-2 and TRBJ1-6; D ambiguous. The CDR3 spans 16 residues. V lost 6 bases, J lost 0 bases, and 12 bases lay in between. CDR1 and CDR2 from the germline V gene are SGHTA and FQGNSA.

The V gene is TRBV5-1, the J gene TRBJ1-6; D might be TRBD1 (5 bases). CDR1 and CDR2 from the germline V gene are SGHRS and YFSETQ. Deletions cut 3 bases from V and 4 bases from J, with 29 bases between. The CDR3 is 21 residues long. In DNA, the CDR3 is TGCGCCAGCAGCTCGGGTATCGGAGATAAGGGGATTAGGTGGTATAATTCACCCCTCCACTTT. This encodes CASSSGIGDKGIRWYNSPLHF.